Included here is one TCR beta chain sequence, with context. CDR3 length equals 14 residues. Looked up from germline, CDR1 is MNHEY and CDR2 is SVGEGT. V lost 6 bases to trimming and J lost 2 bases, with 14 bases between them. The data were taken from a study of regulatory T cells in long-lasting Graves disease. Arm-PCR with iRepertoire HTBI primers amplified the CDR3 regions for these TCR beta libraries. Via MiXCR, TCRdb re-called the multiplex PCR reads, giving one row per CDR3 protein. The sample includes about 500,000 distinct CDR3 sequences, about 16% of them seen just once. The time point denotes: newly diagnosed GD, antithyroid drugs for less than 3 months. Isolated PBMC RNA provided the starting material for the TCR library. EDTA tubes collected roughly 9 milliliters of peripheral blood. The same specimen was also included in a second study, on T cells in Graves' hyperthyroidism and ophthalmopathy. That work adds: Every diagnosis used clinical symptoms, serum thyroxine and TRAb, thyroid ultrasound and orbital computed tomography. Before onset, by a median of approximately 5.9 months, the model predicted ophthalmopathy.

Material: peripheral blood mononuclear cells (PBMCs), obtained at new diagnosis, from a patient treated with antithyroid drugs. The chain joins TRBV6-2 or TRBV6-3 to TRBJ2-7; D uncertain. The clonotype originates from a man aged 35 to 55 with Graves disease. The CDR3 loop reads CASREGHDPYEQYF. The DNA for the CDR3 is TGTGCCAGCAGAGAAGGTCACGACCCCTACGAGCAGTACTTC.